This TCR beta chain was sequenced for a study of T cell responses to AZD1222 COVID-19 vaccine (dated by TCRdb to 2020 to 2023). Background on the whole study: Because spike-specific TCR depth and breadth did not differ between the two schedules, AZD1222 recipients who got a second dose at roughly 4 weeks were pooled with those who got a second dose at roughly 12 weeks. A total of about 230 trial participants underwent TCR sequencing, of whom about 210 received two doses of AZD1222 and around 26 received two doses of the MenACWY control vaccine. Trial participants were enrolled by age into 18-55, 56-69 and 70-plus year subgroups, with around 150, 28 and 57 TCR-sequenced participants respectively.

The V end loses 5 bases and the J end loses 1 base, and a stretch of 8 bases separates them. Its CDR3 holds 13 amino acids, cysteine through phenylalanine. Left in the record is the CDR3 DNA by itself, 39 bases read in frame from the first base. According to the germline V gene, CDR1 reads SGHTA and CDR2 reads FQGTGA. To note about this clone: This clone's antigen is unknown. No much larger clonotype is one base removed from it; base qualities were not supplied.

The sample's time point, from its label and the paper: baseline before first vaccination. Samples from vaccinated people were obtained from the UK trials COV001 and COV002, which included a single-blind randomized controlled phase 2/3 trial of AZD1222 (ChAdOx1 nCoV-19) in healthy adults. Trial participant PBMC samples were collected at day 0 and day 28 after the second dose for TCRbeta chain sequencing. Study-level results and caveats: Vaccine-associated CD4 TCRs spanned the whole spike protein, with dominant responses in regions 160-218 and 743-854. Nearly half of unique spike-specific TCRs reportedly recognized epitopes outside regions mutated in the B.1.351 and B.1.1.7 variants. Because no samples from the day 14 peak response were available, repertoires could be characterized only after the peak T cell response. Conclusions about previously exposed vaccinees are limited, since just 6 or 7 AZD1222 recipients were seropositive for SARS-CoV-2 at baseline. Participants were mostly white British and included more females than males, and it was suggested by the authors that clonal diversity may have been underestimated. A significant rise in spike-specific TCR breadth and depth was observed after two AZD1222 doses relative to day 0 and relative to MenACWY recipients. In the small 56-69-year group, the increase in depth fell short of significance, most likely because of low power.

The CDR3 regions of human TCRbeta chains were subjected to immunosequencing. The published analysis was carried out like this. TCRs in the repertoires were matched against a reference library of SARS-CoV-2-specific TCRs that had been generated with the MIRA antigen-specificity platform. Breadth was defined as the fraction of unique TCRs that were SARS-CoV-2-associated. Depth was defined as the fraction of total T cells that were SARS-CoV-2-associated. Using the MIRA data, each spike-specific TCR was assigned both to the spike region to which the TCR was reactive and to a CD4 or CD8 class. Log10-transformed breadth and depth values were compared by one-way ANOVA with Sidak's multiple comparisons tests. The table was pulled from immuneACCESS by TCRdb, which kept in-frame rearrangements only. Such tables lose some clones; where checked, under half of the loss comes from unresolved V genes, and the rest has no known cause. That table gives V, J and clone size, and the DNA gave D and trimming. The table for this sample lists some 100,000 clones; 87% of them were counted only once. Of the sample, about 3.3% is held by the ten largest clones.

Sequences were derived from peripheral blood, sampled on day 0 of AZD1222 vaccination. This TCR was sampled from an adult in good health. This chain joins TRBV7-3 to TRBJ1-1; no D gene is confidently identified. CDR3 reads: CASSLVRNTEAFF. The DNA sequence follows: TGTGCCAGCAGCCTGGTGAGGAACACTGAAGCTTTCTTT.